This passage covers 11 T cell receptor beta chains from one sample sequenced in a study of patients and donors after allogeneic stem cell transplantation. TCRdb itself ran the RT-PCR reads through MiXCR, one entry per CDR3 protein. The table shows some 960,000 distinct CDR3 sequences, with 18% occurring only once. Sequencing was performed on blood, either unsorted or a sorted T cell fraction (not recorded which). These receptor sequences come from a human donor who was either an allogeneic HSCT recipient or a stem cell or donor lymphocyte infusion donor (not recorded which). It is not recorded whose cells these are; they may come from a transplant donor.

This clonotype was found many times. The V and J genes are TRBV6-1 and TRBJ1-5; tentative D call: TRBD1 (6 bases). Germline lookup yields CDR1 MNHNS and CDR2 SASEGT. This CDR3 region has 14 residues. V was shortened by 5 bases and J by 2 bases, with 10 bases between the two germline ends. Written as DNA, the CDR3 is TGTGCCAGCAGTCCTCACAGGGGCAATCAGCCCCAGCATTTT. Its protein product is CASSPHRGNQPQHF.

The rearrangement joins TRBV7-2 to TRBJ2-7; D remains unclear. Germline-derived CDR1 and CDR2 are SGHTA and FQGNSA. V was cut by 5 bases and J by 3 bases, with 5 bases left in between. This CDR3 is built from 11 residues. The CDR3 nucleotides are TGTGCCAGCAGCCTACACTACGAGCAGTACTTC. Its protein product is CASSLHYEQYF.

This clonotype was counted ten times or more. V is TRBV20-1 and J is TRBJ2-1; 11 bases map to TRBD2. Losses at the gene ends were 1 base for V and 4 bases for J; bases not matched to a gene: 6. The length of the CDR3 is 16 residues. Germline CDR1 reads DFQATT; CDR2 reads SNEGSKA (reference sequence). The CDR3 loop is CSARVLTSGIYNEQFF. CDR3 sequence (DNA): TGCAGTGCTAGAGTCCTGACTAGCGGGATTTACAATGAGCAGTTCTTC.

V gene TRBV6-1 combines with J gene TRBJ1-2, with TRBD1 matching over 7 bases. The CDR3 totals 17 residues. J gave up 2 bases and V 6 bases, and 15 bases lay outside the gene matches. Germline-derived CDR1 and CDR2 are MNHNS and SASEGT. The CDR3 region is CASSSGGRGVRNYGYTF. In DNA, the CDR3 is TGTGCCAGCAGCTCAGGGGGAAGGGGCGTTAGGAACTATGGCTACACCTTC.

The CDR3 coding sequence is TGCGCCAGCAGTTTAGCGGCGGGGAGCGGCTACACCTTC. This encodes CASSLAAGSGYTF. The rearrangement links TRBV5-1 to TRBJ1-2, with D hard to call. The CDR3 loop spans 13 amino acids. V shed 5 bases and J shed 8 bases, with 16 bases lying between them. CDR1 and CDR2 from the germline V gene are SGHRS and YFSETQ.

The rearrangement links TRBV9 to TRBJ1-1; perhaps TRBD1 as D (5 bases). Per germline, CDR1 SGDLS and CDR2 YYNGEE. V was trimmed by 7 bases and J by 11 bases, leaving 21 bases between them. There are 13 residues in the CDR3. DNA for the CDR3: TGTGCCAGCGGACGTGGGGACGGCCCGGTCGCTTTCTTT. This translates into CASGRGDGPVAFF.

The chain employs TRBV13 and TRBJ2-7; TRBD1 or TRBD2 may be the D gene (6 bases each). This CDR3 contains 16 residues. Trimming took 0 bases from V and 3 from J, leaving 15 bases between them. Germline V gene sequence: CDR1 PRHDT, CDR2 FYEKMQ (reference sequence). The CDR3 protein is CASSLGSGAIRYEQYF. The CDR3 coding sequence is TGTGCCAGCAGCTTAGGGTCGGGGGCAATACGCTACGAGCAGTACTTC.

The table lists this clonotype with a few counts. The junction does not match germline at one end; this may be a read error. V gene TRBV7-7 combines with J gene TRBJ2-2; 7 bases are a match to TRBD2. The CDR3 totals 16 residues. CDR1 and CDR2 (germline): SSHAT, FNYEAQ (reference sequence). This CDR3 reads CASSQHGGANTGELFF. For the CDR3, the DNA is TGTGCTAGCAGCCAACATGGGGGGGCGAACACCGGGGAGCTGTTTTTT.

This clonotype was seen only a few times. This chain connects TRBV20-1 to TRBJ2-7; TRBD1 matches 7 bases. CDR1 is DFQATT and CDR2 is SNEGSKA in the germline V gene (reference sequence). This CDR3 is 16 amino acids long. V shed 5 bases, J shed 1 base, and the junction held 14 bases outside the gene matches. The CDR3 here is CSASYPPGQPSYEQYF. The CDR3 DNA follows: TGCAGTGCTTCCTACCCACCGGGACAGCCTTCCTACGAGCAGTACTTC.

This clonotype has a count of ten or more. This chain joins TRBV12-3 or TRBV12-4 and TRBJ1-3; D is possibly TRBD1 (5 bases). Deletions cut 4 bases from V and 4 bases from J, with 17 bases between. This CDR3 is 16 amino acids long. The CDR3 sequence: CASSYRDRNTGNTIYF. CDR3 nucleotide sequence: TGTGCCAGCAGTTACCGGGACCGAAATACCGGAAACACCATATATTTT.

This chain links TRBV29-1 with TRBJ2-7, with 11 bases lining up with TRBD1. The germline V gene has CDR1 SQVTM and CDR2 ANQGSEA. The CDR3 spans 14 residues. V lost 6 bases, J lost 2 bases, and 6 bases stayed unmatched. In DNA form, the CDR3 reads TGCAGCGTCTCATCGGGACAGGGGGCCTACGAGCAGTACTTC. It codes for CSVSSGQGAYEQYF.